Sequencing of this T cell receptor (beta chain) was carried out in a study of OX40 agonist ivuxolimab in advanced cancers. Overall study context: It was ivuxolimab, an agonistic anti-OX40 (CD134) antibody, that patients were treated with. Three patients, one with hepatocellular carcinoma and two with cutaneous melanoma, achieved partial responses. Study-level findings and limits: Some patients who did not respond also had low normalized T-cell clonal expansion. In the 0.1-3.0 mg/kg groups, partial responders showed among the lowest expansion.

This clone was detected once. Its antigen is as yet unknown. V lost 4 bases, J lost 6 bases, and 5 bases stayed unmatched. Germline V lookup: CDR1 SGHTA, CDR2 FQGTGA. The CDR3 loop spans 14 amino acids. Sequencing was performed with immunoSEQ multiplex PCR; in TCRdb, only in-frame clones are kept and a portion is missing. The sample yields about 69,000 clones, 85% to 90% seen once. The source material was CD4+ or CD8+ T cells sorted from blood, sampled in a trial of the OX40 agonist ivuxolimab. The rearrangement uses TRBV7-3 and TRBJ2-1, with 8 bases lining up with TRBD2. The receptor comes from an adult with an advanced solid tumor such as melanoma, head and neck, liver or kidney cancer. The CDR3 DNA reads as TGTGCCAGCAGCTCACCGGGACTAGGCAATGAGCAGTTCTTC. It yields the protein CASSSPGLGNEQFF.